Shown below are 23 T cell receptor beta chains from a single sample sequenced in a study of regulatory T cells in long-lasting Graves disease. Arm-PCR of CDR3 regions and iRepertoire HTBI primers were used to build TCR beta libraries. TCRdb redid the calling of the multiplex PCR reads with MiXCR, one entry per CDR3 protein. Among fewer than 650,000 distinct CDR3 sequences listed, around 16% were seen once. Documented time point: newly diagnosed GD, antithyroid drugs for less than 3 months. With RNA extracted from PBMCs as input, the TCR library was made. This same sample was also taken into another study, of T cells in Graves' hyperthyroidism and ophthalmopathy.

The source material was peripheral blood mononuclear cells (PBMCs), sampled at new diagnosis, from a patient treated with antithyroid drugs. The receptors shown here come from a man younger than 30 with Graves disease.

This chain connects TRBV4-1 to TRBJ2-3, with no clear D. Trimming pared 0 bases from V and 5 bases from J, leaving 6 bases between. Germline V gene lookup returns CDR1 MGHRA and CDR2 YSYEKL. There are 13 residues in the CDR3. In DNA form, the CDR3 reads TGCGCCAGCAGCCAAGACCCGAAAGATACGCAGTATTTT. This codes for CASSQDPKDTQYF.

The chain recombines TRBV27 with TRBJ2-7; D remains unclear. V was trimmed by 1 base and J by 0 bases, leaving 10 bases between them. The CDR3 is made up of 15 amino acids. The germline V gene encodes CDR1 MNHEY and CDR2 SMNVEV (reference sequence). DNA of the CDR3: TGTGCCAGCAGTTTATTTGCAGTTCACTCCTACGAGCAGTACTTC. Encoded protein: CASSLFAVHSYEQYF.

This clonotype has ten or more counts. The chain carries TRBV7-9 and TRBJ2-5; the match to TRBD1 covers 7 bases. V shed 0 bases and J 7 bases; nucleotides not matched to a gene: 5. Germline V gene sequence: CDR1 SEHNR, CDR2 FQNEAQ (reference sequence). The CDR3 has 14 residues. The CDR3 DNA reads TGTGCCAGCAGCTTAGCCAGGGGGTTAAGGACCCAGTACTTC. Translation gives CASSLARGLRTQYF.

This clonotype has only a few counts. The chain links TRBV6-1 to TRBJ1-2; TRBD1 aligns across 9 bases. Looked up from germline, CDR1 is MNHNS and CDR2 is SASEGT. J was trimmed by 5 bases and V by 6 bases; bases with no gene match: 13. The CDR3 consists of 16 residues. The CDR3 loop is CASSGTRTGEGYGYTF. In nucleotides, the CDR3 is TGTGCCAGCAGCGGTACGAGGACAGGGGAAGGTTATGGCTACACCTTC.

The sample holds a few counts of this clonotype. The chain links TRBV6-5 to TRBJ2-7; D is ambiguous. Trimming cost V 2 bases and J 1 base, with 9 bases left between them. This CDR3 spans 14 amino acids. Germline CDR1 MNHEY, CDR2 SVGAGI. CDR3 coding DNA: TGTGCCAGCAGTTACAGTGCTGCTTCCTACGAGCAGTACTTC. It encodes CASSYSAASYEQYF.

This clonotype was seen at least ten times. This rearrangement joins TRBV24-1 to TRBJ2-7; perhaps TRBD2 as D (11 bases). Germline-derived CDR1 and CDR2 are KGHDR and SFDVKD. Between the trimmed V and J ends, which lost 4 bases and 6 bases, there was a span of 42 bases. This CDR3 spans 23 amino acids. CDR3 sequence (DNA): TGTGCCACCAGTGAGGCCGCCGGGACAGGGGAGAATACTAGCGGGAGACCTCTAGGCGAGCAGTACTTC. It yields the protein CATSEAAGTGENTSGRPLGEQYF.

This clonotype was seen repeatedly, ten times or more. The chain employs TRBV7-2 and TRBJ1-5, with unresolved D. The CDR3 consists of 12 residues. Trimming took 5 bases from V and 0 from J, leaving 2 bases between them. Germline CDR1 reads SGHTA; CDR2 reads FQGNSA. CDR3 region: CASSPSNQPQHF. For the CDR3, the DNA is TGTGCCAGCAGCCCTAGCAATCAGCCCCAGCATTTT.

This clonotype was counted between two and nine times. The rearrangement uses TRBV7-3 and TRBJ2-1; D remains unclear. V lost 2 bases and J 5 bases, leaving 7 bases between the germline ends. CDR1 SGHTA and CDR2 FQGTGA come from the germline V gene. This CDR3 has 13 amino acids. The CDR3 is CASSLRSDNEQFF. In nucleotides, the CDR3 is TGTGCCAGCAGCTTACGGTCGGACAATGAGCAGTTCTTC.

The J gene is TRBJ2-7, the V gene TRBV11-2; 9 nucleotides align to TRBD2. Germline CDR1 reads SGHAT; CDR2 reads FQNNGV. This CDR3 contains 17 residues. Trimming at V came to 2 bases and at J to 2 bases, leaving 10 bases not matched to a gene. The chain's CDR3 is CASSLFGEAGGTYEQYF. The CDR3 nucleotides read TGTGCCAGCAGCTTATTCGGAGAAGCGGGGGGAACCTACGAGCAGTACTTC.

V and J are TRBV20-1 and TRBJ1-3, with a weak D call TRBD1 (6 bases). The CDR3 contains 13 residues. With 6 bases removed from V and 8 bases from J, the gap between germline ends came to 17 bases. The germline V gene has CDR1 DFQATT and CDR2 SNEGSKA (reference sequence). The CDR3 loop reads CSAPGHWGHTIYF. As DNA, the CDR3 is TGCAGTGCCCCGGGACACTGGGGGCACACCATATATTTT.

This clonotype came up many times. This chain joins TRBV28 and TRBJ1-5; no definite D call. Trimming shortened V by 6 bases and J by 8 bases, and 11 bases separated the two germline ends. This CDR3 spans 12 amino acids. Germline V gene sequence: CDR1 MDHEN, CDR2 SYDVKM. CDR3 coding DNA: TGTGCCAGCAGCTCCGGCATGGAGCCCCAGCATTTT. Translation: CASSSGMEPQHF.

In this sample, this clonotype turned up a few times. This chain connects TRBV7-3 to TRBJ2-5; 9 bases agree with TRBD2. The CDR3 totals 16 residues. V shed 5 bases, J shed 4 bases, and the junction held 11 bases outside the gene matches. Germline V CDR1 and CDR2: SGHTA, FQGTGA. CDR3 nucleotide sequence: TGTGCCAGCAGCCCCTCCTTGCGGGAGGGAAGAGAGACCCAGTACTTC. Protein sequence: CASSPSLREGRETQYF.

This clonotype was observed many times. The J gene is TRBJ2-3, the V gene TRBV18, with D unresolved. Germline V lookup: CDR1 KGHSH, CDR2 LQKENI. With 6 bases removed from V and 2 bases from J, the gap between germline ends came to 9 bases. CDR3 size: 13 residues. The CDR3 loop is CASSPRVTDTQYF. The CDR3 DNA reads as TGTGCCAGCTCCCCCCGGGTCACAGATACGCAGTATTTT.

This clonotype came up many times. J is TRBJ2-3 and V is TRBV7-9, with 8 bases lining up with TRBD2. CDR1 and CDR2 (germline): SEHNR, FQNEAQ (reference sequence). V dropped 4 bases and J dropped 4; count of bases not matched to a gene: 22. The CDR3 is made up of 20 amino acids. The CDR3 here is CASSSSLGGDEGDGADTQYF. The CDR3, as DNA: TGTGCCAGCAGCTCCAGCCTCGGGGGGGACGAGGGAGATGGCGCAGATACGCAGTATTTT. The variable domain in full, with the rest retrieved from reference TRBV7-9 and TRBJ2-3, is DTGVSQNPRHKITKRGQNVTFRCDPISEHNRLYWYRQTLGQGPEFLTYFQNEAQLEKSRLLSDRFSAERPKGSFSTLEIQRTEQGDSAMYLCASSSSLGGDEGDGADTQYFGPGTRLTVL.

The CDR3 nucleotides read TGTGCCAGCAGTTCCGAGCGTGAAGCTTTCTTT. This sequence encodes CASSSEREAFF. The V call is TRBV12-3 or TRBV12-4, the J call TRBJ1-1; D remains ambiguous. Trimming pared 4 bases from V and 7 bases from J, leaving 7 bases between. This CDR3 comprises 11 residues.

This clonotype has at least ten counts. The chain is built from TRBV30 and TRBJ2-1; 9 positions agree with TRBD2. The CDR3 length is 14 residues. V shed 8 bases and J 3 bases; nucleotides not matched to a gene: 8. Germline CDR1 and CDR2: GTSNPN and SVGIG (reference sequence). The CDR3 DNA reads TGTGCCGTCTCCACTAGCGGGCTCTACAATGAGCAGTTCTTC. This codes for CAVSTSGLYNEQFF. Combining the CDR3 with reference TRBV30 and TRBJ2-1 gives the whole variable domain SQTIHQWPATLVQPVGSPLSLECTVEGTSNPNLYWYRQAAGRGLQLLFYSVGIGQISSEVPQNLSASRPQDRQFILSSKKLLLSDSGFYLCAVSTSGLYNEQFFGPGTRLTVL.

With respect to this clonotype: Its ends do not fully match the called genes, so a read error is possible. The chain has TRBV12-3 or TRBV12-4 and TRBJ2-1; no clear D gene. The CDR3 has 11 residues. The CDR3 DNA reads TGTGCCAGCACAGCGCTCAATGAGCAGTCCTTC. This gives the protein CASTALNEQSF.

In the case of this clonotype: Being one base from a much bigger clone, this may be a read error. This chain links TRBV7-2 with TRBJ2-2, with 8 bases aligning to TRBD2. Germline CDR1 and CDR2: SGHTA and FQGNSA. The CDR3 covers 15 residues. V dropped 0 bases and J dropped 4; count of bases not matched to a gene: 1. CDR3 coding DNA: TGTGCCAGCAGCTTAGCAGCGGGGGCCACCGGGGAGCTGTTTTTT. Its translation is CASSLAAGATGELFF. Full variable domain (remainder filled in from reference TRBV7-2 and TRBJ2-2): GAGVSQSPSNKVTEKGKDVELRCDPISGHTALYWYRQSLGQGLEFLIYFQGNSAPDKSGLPSDRFSAERTGGSVSTLTIQRTQQEDSAVYLCASSLAAGATGELFFGEGSRLTVL.

The rearrangement uses TRBV15 and TRBJ2-1, with 7 positions matching TRBD2. Germline CDR1 and CDR2: LNHNV and YYDKDF (reference sequence). Losses at the gene ends were 1 base for V and 3 bases for J; bases not matched to a gene: 6. This CDR3 contains 16 residues. As DNA, the CDR3 is TGTGCCACCAGCAGAGGACTAGCATCTAACTACAATGAGCAGTTCTTC. As protein: CATSRGLASNYNEQFF.

There are a few counts of this clonotype. The J gene is TRBJ2-7, the V gene TRBV2; 7 positions match TRBD2. The CDR3 covers 13 residues. The junction had 4 bases not matched to a gene; V was cut back by 6 bases and J by 2 bases. CDR1 is SNHLY and CDR2 is FYNNEI in the germline V gene. The CDR3 spells CASRYSGAYEQYF. The CDR3 bases are TGTGCCAGCAGGTACAGCGGGGCCTACGAGCAGTACTTC.

This clonotype was seen ten or more times. The V call is TRBV5-1, the J call TRBJ1-1, with 12 bases identical to TRBD1. V dropped 4 bases and J dropped 5; count of bases not matched to a gene: 12. CDR3 size: 17 residues. CDR1 SGHRS and CDR2 YFSETQ come from the germline V gene. CDR3 region: CASSRNRDRGLLTEAFF. CDR3 coding DNA: TGCGCCAGCAGCCGAAACCGGGACAGGGGGCTTCTGACTGAAGCTTTCTTT. Combining the CDR3 with reference TRBV5-1 and TRBJ1-1 gives the whole variable domain KAGVTQTPRYLIKTRGQQVTLSCSPISGHRSVSWYQQTPGQGLQFLFEYFSETQRNKGNFPGRFSGRQFSNSRSEMNVSTLELGDSALYLCASSRNRDRGLLTEAFFGQGTRLTVV.

A note on this clonotype: The CDR3 end shows no conserved phenylalanine or tryptophan, and so a read error is likely. The CDR3 nucleotides read TGCGCCAGCAGCACAGGGGGCGCTGGGGCCAACGTCCTGACTCTC. Its protein product is CASSTGGAGANVLTL. This chain connects TRBV5-1 to TRBJ2-6; 9 bases are a match to TRBD1. V trimming: 4 bases; J trimming: 2 bases; junction bases outside the gene matches: 1. Germline V gene sequence: CDR1 SGHRS, CDR2 YFSETQ. The length of the CDR3 is 15 residues.

This clonotype was detected ten times or more. The chain uses TRBV2 and TRBJ2-7; 8 bases match TRBD1. This CDR3 is built from 15 residues. The V segment lost 3 bases and the J segment 3 bases; nucleotides outside the gene matches: 7. Germline CDR1 SNHLY, CDR2 FYNNEI. CDR3 in DNA: TGTGCCAGCAGTGATGGGACAGGAGCTTACTACGAGCAGTACTTC. Its protein is CASSDGTGAYYEQYF.